The 15 T cell receptor beta chains presented below share a single source sample, sequenced in a study of blood T cell repertoires in COVID-19 (TCRdb year 2020). Receptors were amplified or captured by the immunoSEQ multiplex PCR assay. This is the immuneACCESS table as TCRdb keeps it, with only in-frame sequences that have V and J called. A part of the clones is gone; compared with another copy, unresolved V genes explain less than half, and the rest is unexplained. The sample includes about 670,000 clones, with over 80% observed a single time. Of the sample, roughly 0.26% is held by the ten largest clones. The sequenced sample was peripheral blood. The receptors come from a woman younger than 30 with acute or convalescent COVID-19.

This clone was recorded a few times. The sample has other DNA sequences that encode this CDR3 too. The rearrangement joins TRBV27 to TRBJ1-5; a weak D match, TRBD1 (6 bases). Trimming stripped 5 bases from V and 0 bases from J, with 8 bases between. CDR3 length equals 14 residues. The germline V gene has CDR1 MNHEY and CDR2 SMNVEV (reference sequence). The DNA for the CDR3 is TGTGCCAGCAGTCTACAGGGTAGCAATCAGCCCCAGCATTTT. This translates into CASSLQGSNQPQHF.

This clone has only a few counts. This chain links TRBV18 with TRBJ1-2; no clear D. Germline V gives CDR1 KGHSH, CDR2 LQKENI. The CDR3 has 14 amino acids. Trimming removed 4 bases from V and 0 bases from J, with 9 bases in between. In DNA form, the CDR3 reads TGTGCCAGCTCACTCCCCGGGACTAACTATGGCTACACCTTC. It yields the protein CASSLPGTNYGYTF.

The chain combines TRBV11-3 with TRBJ1-1, with 10 bases fitting TRBD1. V lost 8 bases to trimming and J lost 3 bases; unmatched junction nucleotides: 6. Germline assignment: CDR1 SGHNT and CDR2 YENEEA. The CDR3 loop spans 14 amino acids. The chain's CDR3 is CASSWGTGDTEAFF. The CDR3 DNA follows: TGTGCCAGCTCCTGGGGGACAGGGGACACTGAAGCTTTCTTT.

V usage is TRBV6-5 and J usage is TRBJ1-5, with D uncertain. Looked up from germline, CDR1 is MNHEY and CDR2 is SVGAGI. Trimming cost V 5 bases and J 4 bases, with 12 bases left between them. This CDR3 has 14 residues. CDR3 sequence reads: CASSTNRLNQPQHF. In nucleotides, the CDR3 is TGTGCCAGCAGTACCAACCGCCTAAATCAGCCCCAGCATTTT.

V is TRBV21-1 and J is TRBJ2-1; the DNA was not compared with TRBD2, the D call given in the table. TRBV21-1 is a pseudogene segment. The CDR3 sequence is 17 residues long. DNA of the CDR3: TGTGCCAGCAGCGCCCGACTAGCGGCCCTAAAGGACAATGAGCAGTTCTTC. This encodes CASSARLAALKDNEQFF.

J is TRBJ1-1 and V is TRBV5-1; TRBD1 might be the D (5 bases). Trimming took 5 bases from V and 13 from J, leaving 33 bases between them. Germline V gives CDR1 SGHRS, CDR2 YFSETQ. The CDR3 loop spans 17 amino acids. CDR3 sequence reads: CASSNGGGIGTDRTDFF. The CDR3 DNA sequence: TGCGCCAGCAGTAACGGTGGGGGGATTGGGACGGACCGAACGGATTTCTTT.

This clone was seen only once. This rearrangement joins TRBV6-4 to TRBJ1-2, with D tentatively TRBD1 (5 bases). Trimming shortened V by 3 bases and J by 7 bases, and 12 bases separated the two germline ends. The CDR3 has 13 amino acids. The germline V gene has CDR1 MRHNA and CDR2 SNTAGT. The CDR3 region has the DNA TGTGCCAGCAGTGAAGGAGGGGAAAGTGGCTACACCTTC. It codes for CASSEGGESGYTF.

J is TRBJ2-5 and V is TRBV2; possibly TRBD2 for D (5 bases). Germline V lookup: CDR1 SNHLY, CDR2 FYNNEI. CDR3 length equals 15 residues. Between the trimmed V and J ends, which lost 6 bases and 4 bases, there was a span of 18 bases. DNA for the CDR3: TGTGCCAGCAGCGGGATGTCAGGTCGGGGAGAGACCCAGTACTTC. Translated, it gives CASSGMSGRGETQYF.

The chain employs TRBV5-1 and TRBJ2-7, with D possibly matching TRBD1 (6 bases). Germline V CDR1 and CDR2: SGHRS, YFSETQ. CDR3 size: 18 residues. Trimming shortened V by 2 bases and J by 1 base, and 22 bases separated the two germline ends. The CDR3 nucleotides are TGCGCCAGCAGCTTAAGCCTAAATTCTTGGGACAAGTCCTACGAGCAGTACTTC. It specifies CASSLSLNSWDKSYEQYF.

This clone was counted a few times. The chain uses TRBV6-2 or TRBV6-3 and TRBJ1-1; D is undetermined. V lost 2 bases to trimming and J lost 3 bases, with 7 bases between them. Germline CDR1 reads MNHEY; CDR2 reads SVGEGT. CDR3 size: 13 residues. CDR3 nucleotides: TGTGCCAGCAGTTACGCAGATTACACTGAAGCTTTCTTT. It encodes CASSYADYTEAFF.

The chain carries TRBV19 and TRBJ1-6; unclear D gene. The CDR3 runs 15 residues. V was clipped by 1 base and J by 2 bases, with 6 bases between them. Per the germline V gene, CDR1 is LNHDA and CDR2 is SQIVND (reference sequence). The CDR3 reads CASSIGGTYNSPLHF. CDR3 coding DNA: TGTGCCAGTAGTATAGGAGGAACCTATAATTCACCCCTCCACTTT.

This clone has just one count. This rearrangement joins TRBV10-3 to TRBJ1-2, with D perhaps matching TRBD1 (6 bases). The germline V gene has CDR1 ENHRY and CDR2 SYGVKD. This CDR3 comprises 13 residues. The CDR3 protein is CASWTVQRAGYTF. The CDR3 DNA is TGTGCGTCCTGGACAGTCCAACGGGCGGGCTACACCTTC.

The V and J genes are TRBV12-3 or TRBV12-4 and TRBJ1-1, with D possibly being TRBD1 (5 bases). V was cut by 4 bases and J by 2 bases, with 8 bases left in between. This CDR3 spans 13 amino acids. The CDR3 loop reads CASSWDSNTEAFF. CDR3 nucleotide sequence: TGTGCCAGCAGTTGGGACTCTAACACTGAAGCTTTCTTT.

The chain combines TRBV4-1 with TRBJ1-6; 9 bases line up with TRBD1. Germline V gene sequence: CDR1 MGHRA, CDR2 YSYEKL. This CDR3 region has 18 residues. V lost 4 bases to trimming and J lost 10 bases; unmatched junction nucleotides: 17. CDR3 region: CASSPSSWGGQGVSPLHF. CDR3 DNA sequence: TGCGCCAGCAGCCCCTCGTCCTGGGGGGGACAGGGAGTATCACCCCTCCACTTT.

This chain connects TRBV20-1 to TRBJ2-3; tentatively, D is TRBD2 (5 bases). V lost 3 bases, J lost 4 bases, and 8 bases lay in between. This CDR3 has 12 residues. CDR1 is DFQATT, CDR2 SNEGSKA, per germline (reference sequence). CDR3 sequence (DNA): TGCAGTGCTAGTCCTAGCCCAGATACGCAGTATTTT. Encoded protein: CSASPSPDTQYF.